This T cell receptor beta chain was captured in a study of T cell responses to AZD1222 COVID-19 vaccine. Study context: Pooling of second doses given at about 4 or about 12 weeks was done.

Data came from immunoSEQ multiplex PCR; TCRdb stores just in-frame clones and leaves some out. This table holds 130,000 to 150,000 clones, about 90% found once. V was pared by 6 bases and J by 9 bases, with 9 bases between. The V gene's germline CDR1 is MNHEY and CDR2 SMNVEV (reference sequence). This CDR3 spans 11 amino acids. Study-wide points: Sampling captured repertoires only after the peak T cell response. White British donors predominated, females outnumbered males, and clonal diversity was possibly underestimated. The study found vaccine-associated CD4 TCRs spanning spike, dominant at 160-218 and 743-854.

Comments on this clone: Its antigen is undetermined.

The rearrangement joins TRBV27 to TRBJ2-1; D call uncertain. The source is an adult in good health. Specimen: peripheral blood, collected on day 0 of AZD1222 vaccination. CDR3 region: CASRREGEQFF. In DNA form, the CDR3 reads TGTGCCAGCAGACGTGAAGGTGAGCAGTTCTTC.